The rows below give T cell receptor beta chains drawn from one sample of a study of cytomegalovirus exposure and HLA in healthy donors. Only in-frame clones appear in the TCRdb table, and some are missing; sequencing was by immunoSEQ multiplex PCR. The sample includes fewer than 200,000 clones, 85% to 90% of them seen just once. The sample comprised PBMCs. The receptors shown here come from a young woman in good health and CMV-seronegative. Both conserved end residues are part of each CDR3. The D gene is left open where the match is weak. Clone size appears in some rows only: once, few, many, or a class for an expanded clone.

size	V	D	length	J	CDR3	DNA
NA	TRBV4-1	TRBD2	17	TRBJ2-3	CASSPPSGGTLTDTQYF	TGCGCCAGCAGCCCTCCTAGCGGGGGTACCCTCACAGATACGCAGTATTTT
NA	TRBV27	NA	12	TRBJ1-2	CASSLSGVGYTF	TGTGCCAGCAGTTTATCAGGGGTCGGCTACACCTTC
NA	TRBV29-1	NA	13	TRBJ2-2	CSATGANTGELFF	TGCAGCGCCACCGGGGCGAACACCGGGGAGCTGTTTTTT
NA	TRBV19	TRBD1	16	TRBJ2-1	CASSIGTGRFYNEQFF	TGTGCCAGTAGTATTGGGACAGGGCGTTTTTACAATGAGCAGTTCTTC
once	TRBV6-5	NA	13	TRBJ1-6	CASRDFVNSPLHF	TGTGCCAGCAGGGACTTTGTAAATTCACCCCTCCACTTT
NA	TRBV5-1	NA	13	TRBJ1-2	CASSLGGPYGYTF	TGCGCCAGCAGCTTGGGAGGTCCCTATGGCTACACCTTC
NA	TRBV9	TRBD1	14	TRBJ1-1	CASSAGGGGTEAFF	TGTGCCAGCAGCGCGGGAGGGGGCGGCACTGAAGCTTTCTTT
NA	TRBV6-6	NA	14	TRBJ1-4	CASSIQGYNEKLFF	TGTGCCAGCAGTATTCAGGGATACAATGAAAAACTGTTTTTT
NA	TRBV5-6	NA	14	TRBJ2-2	CASSLITGDGELFF	TGTGCCAGCAGCTTAATTACGGGAGACGGGGAGCTGTTTTTT
few	TRBV30	TRBD1	15	TRBJ1-3	CAWSRDSGSGNTIYF	TGTGCCTGGAGTCGGGACAGCGGCAGTGGAAACACCATATATTTT
NA	TRBV19	NA	15	TRBJ1-2	CASSPQGKVNYGYTF	TGTGCCAGTAGTCCACAGGGTAAAGTTAACTATGGCTACACCTTC
NA	TRBV27	NA	14	TRBJ1-2	CASSLSGRGNGYTF	TGTGCCAGCAGTTTATCTGGGAGGGGGAATGGCTACACCTTC
NA	TRBV7-8	NA	15	TRBJ2-5	CASGSGWVLMETQYF	TGTGCCAGCGGGTCGGGGTGGGTCTTAATGGAGACCCAGTACTTC
once	TRBV25-1	NA	15	TRBJ1-3	CASSEYPHSGNTIYF	TGTGCCAGCAGTGAATACCCACACTCTGGAAACACCATATATTTT
NA	TRBV7-9	NA	12	TRBJ1-1	CASSRSVTEAFF	TGTGCCAGCAGCCGATCGGTTACTGAAGCTTTCTTT
NA	TRBV7-2	TRBD2	15	TRBJ2-1	CASSDILAAYNEQFF	TGTGCCAGCAGTGATATACTAGCGGCGTACAATGAGCAGTTCTTC
NA	TRBV5-1	NA	18	TRBJ1-1	CASSLEFQVWGLNTEAFF	TGCGCCAGCAGCTTGGAATTCCAGGTCTGGGGGCTGAACACTGAAGCTTTCTTT
NA	TRBV7-9	TRBD1	17	TRBJ1-2	CASSPTIIGTGNYGYTF	TGTGCCAGCAGCCCAACTATAATAGGGACAGGGAACTATGGCTACACCTTC
NA	TRBV5-1	NA	13	TRBJ2-7	CASSPDKNYEQYF	TGCGCCAGCAGCCCGGACAAGAACTACGAGCAGTACTTC
NA	TRBV7-9	NA	14	TRBJ2-4	CASSPQRGQNIQYF	TGTGCCAGCAGCCCCCAGAGAGGGCAGAACATTCAGTACTTC
once	TRBV9	TRBD1	14	TRBJ2-4	CASSVAGGGNIQYF	TGTGCCAGCAGCGTCGCAGGGGGCGGAAACATTCAGTACTTC
NA	TRBV15	TRBD1	14	TRBJ2-1	CATSKGQGSNEQFF	TGTGCCACCTCGAAGGGACAGGGGAGCAATGAGCAGTTCTTC
NA	TRBV21-1	NA	15	TRBJ2-3	CASSWTSGGADTQYF	TGTGCCAGCAGTTGGACTAGCGGGGGGGCGGATACGCAGTATTTT
NA	TRBV7-8	NA	15	TRBJ2-3	CASSPTLQSTDTQYF	TGTGCCAGCAGCCCTACGTTGCAAAGCACAGATACGCAGTATTTT
NA	TRBV2	TRBD2	13	TRBJ2-1	CASSEAGASGVVF	TGTGCCAGCAGTGAAGCGGGGGCTAGCGGGGTAGTCTTC
NA	TRBV6-1	NA	15	TRBJ1-1	CASSEVRVVRTEAFF	TGTGCCAGCAGTGAAGTCCGGGTAGTGAGGACTGAAGCTTTCTTT
once	TRBV5-1	TRBD1	19	TRBJ2-3	CASSLSRQGAWWGTDTQYF	TGCGCCAGCAGCTTGTCGAGACAGGGGGCTTGGTGGGGCACAGATACGCAGTATTTT
NA	TRBV10-3	NA	14	TRBJ1-1	CASGTPGPPTEAFF	TGTGCCAGCGGGACTCCCGGCCCTCCCACTGAAGCTTTCTTT
few	TRBV7-9	TRBD1	14	TRBJ1-2	CASNSVDRVYGYTF	TGTGCCAGCAATTCCGTGGACAGGGTCTATGGCTACACCTTC
NA	TRBV19	NA	13	TRBJ2-5	CASSRRFQETQYF	TGTGCCAGTAGTAGGAGGTTCCAAGAGACCCAGTACTTC
NA	TRBV5-1	NA	16	TRBJ1-5	CASSFNRHNSNQPQHF	TGCGCCAGCAGCTTTAATAGACACAATAGCAATCAGCCCCAGCATTTT
NA	TRBV27	TRBD1	14	TRBJ2-1	CASSFGQGANEQFF	TGTGCCAGCAGTTTTGGACAGGGGGCCAATGAGCAGTTCTTC
NA	TRBV7-2	NA	13	TRBJ2-1	CASSSRGNNEQFF	TGTGCCAGCAGCTCCAGGGGTAACAATGAGCAGTTCTTC
NA	TRBV29-1	NA	14	TRBJ1-1	CSAPRTALNTEAFF	TGCAGCGCCCCAAGGACAGCCCTGAACACTGAAGCTTTCTTT
once	TRBV7-2	NA	17	TRBJ1-1	CASSLGRVALMNTEAFF	TGTGCCAGCAGCTTAGGGAGGGTGGCCTTAATGAACACTGAAGCTTTCTTT
NA	TRBV5-6	TRBD1	14	TRBJ1-4	CASSLGTGDEKLFF	TGTGCCAGCAGCTTGGGGACAGGGGATGAAAAACTGTTTTTT
NA	TRBV21-1	NA	15	TRBJ1-4	CASSKGRGFQEKLFF	TGTGCCAGCAGCAAAGGCCGAGGGTTTCAGGAAAAACTGTTTTTT
NA	TRBV4-1	TRBD1	18	TRBJ1-2	CASSPFGLGDRRVYGYTF	TGCGCCAGCAGCCCGTTTGGCCTAGGGGACAGGCGCGTCTATGGCTACACCTTC
NA	TRBV6-5	TRBD2	15	TRBJ2-5	CASNGLAGSQETQYF	TGTGCCAGCAATGGACTAGCGGGGAGCCAAGAGACCCAGTACTTC
few	TRBV2	NA	14	TRBJ2-2	CASRLGGGTGELFF	TGTGCCAGCAGATTGGGGGGAGGCACCGGGGAGCTGTTTTTT
NA	TRBV2	NA	15	TRBJ1-1	CASSVDSYSNTEAFF	TGTGCCAGCAGTGTGGACAGTTACTCGAACACTGAAGCTTTCTTT
NA	TRBV27	TRBD1	17	TRBJ2-2	CASSPPWDRGRNGELFF	TGTGCCAGCAGTCCCCCGTGGGACAGGGGGCGCAACGGGGAGCTGTTTTTT
few	TRBV20-1	NA	10	TRBJ2-7	CSATGAEQYF	TGCAGTGCTACAGGGGCCGAGCAGTACTTC
NA	TRBV15	TRBD1	18	TRBJ1-4	CATSGRGQGSPFGEKLFF	TGTGCCACCAGCGGCCGGGGACAGGGGAGTCCTTTCGGTGAAAAACTGTTTTTT
NA	TRBV12-2	NA	17	TRBJ2-1	CASRLAPAGSRHNEQFF	TGTGCAAGTCGCTTAGCCCCAGCAGGGTCCCGCCACAATGAGCAGTTCTTC
NA	TRBV10-1	NA	14	TRBJ2-3	CASSEGLGTDTQYF	TGCGCCAGCAGTGAAGGACTCGGCACAGATACGCAGTATTTT
NA	TRBV27	TRBD1	18	TRBJ1-2	CASPSTGKFERWKYGYTF	TGTGCCAGCCCCTCGACAGGGAAGTTCGAACGTTGGAAGTATGGCTACACCTTC
NA	TRBV6-6	NA	15	TRBJ2-3	CASSLSGSTTDTQYF	TGTGCCAGCAGTCTATCCGGGTCTACTACAGATACGCAGTATTTT
once	TRBV25-1	NA	16	TRBJ2-7	CASSEQGHPNSYEQYF	TGTGCCAGCAGTGAACAGGGACACCCAAACTCCTACGAGCAGTACTTC
NA	TRBV2	NA	15	TRBJ2-5	CASSPAPAGQETQYF	TGTGCCAGCAGCCCAGCCCCCGCAGGACAAGAGACCCAGTACTTC
NA	TRBV6-5	TRBD1	16	TRBJ2-1	CASSYLSGQGGDEQFF	TGTGCCAGCAGTTACTTATCGGGACAGGGGGGGGATGAGCAGTTCTTC
NA	TRBV19	TRBD2	13	TRBJ2-1	CASSAGLAAEQFF	TGTGCCAGTAGCGCCGGACTAGCGGCTGAGCAGTTCTTC
NA	TRBV11-3	TRBD2	16	TRBJ2-5	CASSLEGLGGRETQYF	TGTGCCAGCAGCTTAGAGGGGTTGGGGGGGAGAGAGACCCAGTACTTC
NA	TRBV18	NA	14	TRBJ1-2	CASSRGGRNYGYTF	TGTGCCAGCTCCCGGGGGGGCCGAAACTATGGCTACACCTTC
NA	TRBV7-2	TRBD1	13	TRBJ1-6	CASSLTGGSPLHF	TGTGCCAGCAGCCTAACAGGGGGGTCACCCCTCCACTTT
NA	TRBV18	NA	14	TRBJ1-2	CASSPGQLNYGYTF	TGTGCCAGCTCACCTGGACAGCTAAACTATGGCTACACCTTC
NA	TRBV6-6	TRBD1	16	TRBJ1-6	CASRTQDRGHGSPLHF	TGTGCCAGCAGAACCCAGGACAGGGGGCATGGTTCACCCCTCCACTTT
NA	TRBV27	NA	15	TRBJ2-1	CATSLGAGVYNEQFF	TGTGCCACCTCCCTTGGGGCAGGGGTCTACAATGAGCAGTTCTTC
NA	TRBV6-1	NA	15	TRBJ1-2	CASTRGVDPNYGYTF	TGTGCCAGCACTCGGGGGGTAGACCCTAACTATGGCTACACCTTC
NA	TRBV7-6	NA	13	TRBJ2-7	CASSFAGSDEQYF	TGTGCCAGCAGCTTTGCAGGGTCAGACGAGCAGTACTTC